Each of the 15 T cell receptor beta chains below was sequenced from the same sample in a study of blood T cell repertoires in COVID-19. Sequencing used immunoSEQ multiplex PCR; TCRdb keeps in-frame clones, though not all of them. The sample contains 410,000 or so clones, around 91% of which appear only once. Sequenced: peripheral blood. These receptors originate from a woman aged 35 to 49 with COVID-19, enrolled during active disease.

The gene calls are TRBV9 and TRBJ1-6; 7 bases align to TRBD1. This CDR3 comprises 14 residues. The V gene end was trimmed by 5 bases and the J gene end by 7 bases; junction bases not matched to a gene: 6. Germline V CDR1 and CDR2: SGDLS, YYNGEE. CDR3 region: CASRARDSNSPLHF. Here the CDR3 DNA reads TGTGCCAGCAGAGCCAGGGACAGCAATTCACCCCTCCACTTT.

The chain couples TRBV6-5 to TRBJ1-2; D gene ambiguous. The V and J ends lost 8 bases and 5 bases respectively, with 15 bases between them. The CDR3 loop spans 13 amino acids. Germline assignment: CDR1 MNHEY and CDR2 SVGAGI. The CDR3 reads CASALESGYGYTF. The CDR3 DNA follows: TGTGCCAGCGCCCTCGAGTCCGGTTATGGCTACACCTTC.

The gene calls are TRBV9 and TRBJ2-7; 12 nucleotides agree with TRBD2. Looked up from germline, CDR1 is SGDLS and CDR2 is YYNGEE. The length of the CDR3 is 18 residues. After removal of 3 bases from V and 3 bases from J, the junction contained 13 bases not matched to a gene. DNA for the CDR3: TGTGCCAGCAGCGCGGGGCTAGCGGGAGGGAACCGAGGCTACGAGCAGTACTTC. Its translation is CASSAGLAGGNRGYEQYF.

The table lists this clone with a few counts. This rearrangement joins TRBV29-1 to TRBJ1-1; a weak D match, TRBD1 (6 bases). Trimming shortened V by 4 bases and J by 1 base, and 19 bases separated the two germline ends. Germline values: CDR1 SQVTM, CDR2 ANQGSEA. The CDR3 is 16 amino acids. The DNA for the CDR3 is TGCAGCGTTGTAGGGGGGGAACATCTACGGAACACTGAAGCTTTCTTT. Translated, it gives CSVVGGEHLRNTEAFF.

This clone was seen once. This chain uses TRBV27 with TRBJ1-1; 8 nucleotides agree with TRBD1. V dropped 4 bases and J dropped 1; count of bases not matched to a gene: 5. The CDR3 has 15 residues. The germline gives CDR1 MNHEY, CDR2 SMNVEV (reference sequence). CDR3 region: CASSSQGAGNTEAFF. The CDR3, as DNA: TGTGCCAGCAGTTCTCAGGGGGCGGGGAACACTGAAGCTTTCTTT.

The chain's CDR3 is CASSPGTYYEQYF. For the CDR3, the DNA is TGTGCCAGCAGCCCAGGGACTTACTACGAGCAGTACTTC. The genes are TRBV7-2 and TRBJ2-7; tentative D call: TRBD2 (6 bases). The germline CDR1 and CDR2 sequences are SGHTA and FQGNSA. The V gene lost 5 bases and the J gene lost 3 bases, with 11 bases spanning the gap. The CDR3 runs to 13 residues.

The chain recombines TRBV6-2 or TRBV6-3 with TRBJ1-5, with 7 bases fitting TRBD1. The V gene's germline CDR1 is MNHEY and CDR2 SVGEGT. V dropped 5 bases and J dropped 3; count of bases not matched to a gene: 10. CDR3 size: 16 residues. The CDR3 DNA reads TGTGCCAGCAGTCGCTCCGGACAGGCGCTCAATCAGCCCCAGCATTTT. Amino acid sequence: CASSRSGQALNQPQHF.

CDR3 protein: CASSVDRGYQPQHF. As DNA, the CDR3 is TGTGCCAGCAGTGTGGACAGGGGATATCAGCCCCAGCATTTT. The chain carries TRBV27 and TRBJ1-5; TRBD1 matches 9 bases. The ends lost 5 bases at V and 5 bases at J; junction bases unmatched: 4. In germline, CDR1 is MNHEY, CDR2 SMNVEV (reference sequence). The CDR3 is 14 amino acids.

V is TRBV7-9 and J is TRBJ1-1, with D perhaps TRBD1 (5 bases). Trimming removed 1 base from V and 5 bases from J, with 11 bases in between. The germline gives CDR1 SEHNR, CDR2 FQNEAQ (reference sequence). The CDR3 has 14 residues. CDR3 bases: TGTGCCAGCAGCTTAGGGGGGGTGGAGACTGAAGCTTTCTTT. As protein: CASSLGGVETEAFF.

This clone has just a few counts. The chain's CDR3 is CASSLATGFGGYTF. CDR3 bases: TGTGCCAGCAGCTTAGCGACAGGGTTCGGTGGCTACACCTTC. The chain combines TRBV7-9 with TRBJ1-2; 7 bases match TRBD1. Germline V gene lookup returns CDR1 SEHNR and CDR2 FQNEAQ (reference sequence). The CDR3 runs 14 residues. The V gene end was trimmed by 0 bases and the J gene end by 7 bases; junction bases not matched to a gene: 5.

The DNA for the CDR3 is TGTGCCAGCAGGGAGGGACCCTCGAAAGAACTGTTTTTT. Its protein product is CASREGPSKELFF. The chain has TRBV6-5 and TRBJ1-4; possible D gene TRBD1, 5 bases. V was trimmed by 6 bases and J by 12 bases, leaving 17 bases between them. The CDR3 length is 13 residues. Germline assignment: CDR1 MNHEY and CDR2 SVGAGI.

As for this clone: This same CDR3 is encoded by further DNA sequences in the sample. This sequence joins TRBV6-6 and TRBJ1-1; D perhaps matches TRBD1 (5 bases). With 3 bases removed from V and 1 base from J, the gap between germline ends came to 6 bases. Germline CDR1 is MNHNY and CDR2 is SVGAGI (reference sequence). This CDR3 is built from 13 residues. The CDR3 is CASSYGQNTEAFF. In DNA, the CDR3 is TGTGCCAGCAGTTATGGACAGAACACTGAAGCTTTCTTT.

V is TRBV27 and J is TRBJ2-3; D perhaps matches TRBD1 (6 bases). Germline CDR1 is MNHEY and CDR2 is SMNVEV (reference sequence). This CDR3 comprises 15 residues. The ends were cut back, 4 bases at V and 3 bases at J, with 14 bases in the middle. CDR3 coding DNA: TGTGCCAGCAGTTCGACAGGACGGACGACAGATACGCAGTATTTT. Amino acid sequence: CASSSTGRTTDTQYF.

This chain connects TRBV6-5 to TRBJ2-7; D unresolved. Germline V gene data show CDR1 as MNHEY and CDR2 as SVGAGI. V lost 2 bases and J 6 bases, leaving 14 bases between the germline ends. The CDR3 contains 14 residues. CDR3 in DNA: TGTGCCAGCAGTTACAAGTTCCCCGGAGCCGAGCAGTACTTC. Protein product: CASSYKFPGAEQYF.

CDR3 amino acids: CASSGSGRASGELFF. CDR3 in DNA: TGTGCCAGCAGTGGTAGCGGGAGGGCCTCCGGGGAGCTGTTTTTT. This chain joins TRBV7-2 and TRBJ2-2; 11 positions agree with TRBD2. Germline CDR1 and CDR2: SGHTA and FQGNSA. The length of the CDR3 is 15 residues. V was pared by 6 bases and J by 6 bases, with 6 bases of the junction left unmatched. Drawing the rest from reference TRBV7-2 and TRBJ2-2, the complete variable domain is GAGVSQSPSNKVTEKGKDVELRCDPISGHTALYWYRQSLGQGLEFLIYFQGNSAPDKSGLPSDRFSAERTGGSVSTLTIQRTQQEDSAVYLCASSGSGRASGELFFGEGSRLTVL.